Each of the 9 T cell receptor beta chains below was sequenced from the same sample in a study of T cell changes during pregnancy in multiple sclerosis. Some clones are missing from TCRdb's copy, which holds only in-frame ones; the method was immunoSEQ multiplex PCR. The table lists about 40,000 clones, 90% to 95% of them singletons. Specimen: peripheral blood, collected before pregnancy. These receptors were collected from a female donor with multiple sclerosis, enrolled in a pregnancy study.

J is TRBJ2-3 and V is TRBV18, with D possibly being TRBD1 (6 bases). Germline V gene lookup returns CDR1 KGHSH and CDR2 LQKENI. This CDR3 is built from 15 residues. The ends were cut back, 6 bases at V and 2 bases at J, with 15 bases in the middle. The CDR3 protein is CASSLRQEYTDTQYF. The CDR3 DNA reads as TGTGCCAGCTCCCTCAGACAGGAGTACACAGATACGCAGTATTTT. Drawing the rest from reference TRBV18 and TRBJ2-3, the complete variable domain is NAGVMQNPRHLVRRRGQEARLRCSPMKGHSHVYWYRQLPEEGLKFMVYLQKENIIDESGMPKERFSAEFPKEGPSILRIQQVVRGDSAAYFCASSLRQEYTDTQYFGPGTRLTVL.

This chain connects TRBV2 to TRBJ1-2, with 8 bases lining up with TRBD1. The ends lost 3 bases at V and 3 bases at J; junction bases unmatched: 0. Per the germline V gene, CDR1 is SNHLY and CDR2 is FYNNEI. The CDR3 is 13 residues long. In nucleotides, the CDR3 is TGTGCCAGCAGTGAGGGACAGGACTATGGCTACACCTTC. It codes for CASSEGQDYGYTF.

The rearrangement uses TRBV30 and TRBJ2-1, with 9 bases that match TRBD1. Trimming took 5 bases from V and 7 from J; bases not matched to a gene: 6. This CDR3 spans 13 amino acids. Germline-derived CDR1 and CDR2 are GTSNPN and SVGIG (reference sequence). The CDR3 DNA reads TGTGCCTGGGGCTGGACAGGGGATAATGAGCAGTTCTTC. Its protein is CAWGWTGDNEQFF.

This rearrangement joins TRBV5-6 to TRBJ2-2, with 11 bases matching TRBD2. Germline V CDR1 and CDR2: SGHDT, YYEEEE. J gave up 4 bases and V 4 bases, and 6 bases lay outside the gene matches. The CDR3 loop spans 16 amino acids. The CDR3 is CASSRSGRAATGELFF. The CDR3 DNA reads TGTGCCAGCAGCCGTAGCGGGAGGGCCGCCACCGGGGAGCTGTTTTTT.

The chain carries TRBV27 and TRBJ2-7; 9 bases align to TRBD1. The CDR3 extends over 13 amino acids. After removal of 2 bases from V and 6 bases from J, the junction contained 2 bases not matched to a gene. Germline V gene data show CDR1 as MNHEY and CDR2 as SMNVEV (reference sequence). The CDR3 region is CASSLPTGGEQYF. CDR3 DNA sequence: TGTGCCAGCAGTTTACCGACAGGGGGCGAGCAGTACTTC.

V usage is TRBV19 and J usage is TRBJ2-7; no clear D. V lost 1 base, J lost 2 bases, and 12 bases lay in between. The CDR3 covers 15 residues. Germline CDR1 LNHDA, CDR2 SQIVND (reference sequence). CDR3 bases: TGTGCCAGTAGTATAGCCCCGAGTCGTCCCTACGAGCAGTACTTC. Translating it yields CASSIAPSRPYEQYF.

The CDR3 loop reads CSVEDRASGRALYEQFF. CDR3 sequence (DNA): TGCAGCGTTGAAGATCGGGCTAGCGGGAGGGCCCTCTATGAGCAGTTCTTC. The rearrangement joins TRBV29-1 to TRBJ2-1, with TRBD2 matching 12 bases. V dropped 0 bases and J dropped 8; count of bases not matched to a gene: 11. This CDR3 has 17 residues. Germline CDR1 SQVTM, CDR2 ANQGSEA.

The chain joins TRBV2 to TRBJ1-2; TRBD1 aligns across 8 bases. Looked up from germline, CDR1 is SNHLY and CDR2 is FYNNEI. With V trimmed by 1 base and J by 5 bases, 3 bases remained unmatched. The CDR3 extends over 14 amino acids. CDR3 in amino acids: CASSEETGVYGYTF. CDR3 bases: TGTGCCAGCAGTGAAGAGACAGGGGTTTATGGCTACACCTTC.

The CDR3: CASSSVAGNSYEQYF. The CDR3 DNA is TGTGCCAGTAGTAGCGTGGCGGGAAACTCCTACGAGCAGTACTTC. The chain carries TRBV19 and TRBJ2-7, with D perhaps TRBD2 (6 bases). This CDR3 comprises 15 residues. With 4 bases removed from V and 0 bases from J, the gap between germline ends came to 13 bases. Per the germline V gene, CDR1 is LNHDA and CDR2 is SQIVND (reference sequence).